This T cell receptor beta chain derives from a study of cytomegalovirus exposure and HLA in healthy donors. The primer mix had 60 Vbeta and 13 Jbeta primers. Under the authors' procedure: The count from a later analysis was some 83 million unique TCR beta chains, about 10 million of them shared. Sequencing was performed with immunoSEQ multiplex PCR; in TCRdb, only in-frame clones are kept and a portion is missing. V, J and clone size were drawn from that table, and D and trimming were deduced from the DNA. The sample shows over 200,000 clones, around four fifths of them seen only once. Participants comprised healthy donors of bone marrow. The CDR3 totals 17 residues. CDR1 is SEHNR, CDR2 FQNEAQ, per germline (reference sequence). V dropped 0 bases and J dropped 1 base, with 15 bases sitting between them.

Sequenced sample: PBMCs. The TCR originated in a male donor in good health and CMV-seronegative. The V gene is TRBV7-9, the J gene TRBJ2-5; tentatively, D is TRBD2 (6 bases). CDR3 loop: CASSLAQGLASQETQYF. CDR3 sequence (DNA): TGTGCCAGCAGCTTAGCGCAGGGTCTAGCGAGCCAAGAGACCCAGTACTTC.